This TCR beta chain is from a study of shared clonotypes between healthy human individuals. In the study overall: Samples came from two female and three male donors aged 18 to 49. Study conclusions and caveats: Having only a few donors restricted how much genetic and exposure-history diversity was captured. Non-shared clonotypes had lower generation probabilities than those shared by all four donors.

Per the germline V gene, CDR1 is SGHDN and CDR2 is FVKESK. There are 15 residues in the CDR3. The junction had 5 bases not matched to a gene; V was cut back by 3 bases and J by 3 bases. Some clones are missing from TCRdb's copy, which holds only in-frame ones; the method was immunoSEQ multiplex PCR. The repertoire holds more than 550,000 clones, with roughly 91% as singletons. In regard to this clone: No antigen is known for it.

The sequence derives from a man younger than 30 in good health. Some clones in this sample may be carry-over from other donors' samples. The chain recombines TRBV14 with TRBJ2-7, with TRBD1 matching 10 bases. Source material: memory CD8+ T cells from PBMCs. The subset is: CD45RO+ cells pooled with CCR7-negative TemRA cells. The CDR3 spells CASSQDRGALYEQYF. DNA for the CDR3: TGTGCCAGCAGCCAGGACAGGGGGGCCCTCTACGAGCAGTACTTC. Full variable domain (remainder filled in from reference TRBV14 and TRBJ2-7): EAGVTQFPSHSVIEKGQTVTLRCDPISGHDNLYWYRRVMGKEIKFLLHFVKESKQDESGMPNNRFLAERTGGTYSTLKVQPAELEDSGVYFCASSQDRGALYEQYFGPGTRLTVT.